A selection of T cell receptor beta chains follows, all from one sample in a study of blood T cell repertoires in COVID-19. Sequencing used immunoSEQ multiplex PCR; TCRdb keeps in-frame clones, though not all of them. The table has hundreds of thousands of clones, 65% to 90% seen once. Material: peripheral blood. Receptor source: a man in his fifties or sixties with COVID-19, enrolled during active disease. CDR3s include the opening cysteine and the closing phenylalanine or tryptophan. D genes are given only for firm matches. Clone size appears in some rows only: once, few, many, or a class for an expanded clone.

clone size	J gene	D gene	V gene	CDR3 DNA	CDR3 protein
.	TRBJ1-6	.	TRBV3-1/TRBV3-2	TGTGCCAGCAGCCAAGTAACAGTTAATTCACCCCTCCACTTT	CASSQVTVNSPLHF
.	TRBJ2-2	.	TRBV1	TGCACCAGCAGCCAAGAGAATCACAGGAGCACCGGGGAGCTGTTTTTT	CTSSQENHRSTGELFF
few	TRBJ2-2	.	TRBV6-5	TGTGCCAGCAGTTACAACCTGCCTAGCAACGGGGAGCTGTTTTTT	CASSYNLPSNGELFF
once	TRBJ1-2	.	TRBV7-9	TGTGCCAGCAGCTTAGCACAGGGCTATGGCTACACCTTC	CASSLAQGYGYTF
few	TRBJ2-5	TRBD1	TRBV19	TGTGCCAGTAGTATTGGACAGGGGGCGGAGACCCAGTACTTC	CASSIGQGAETQYF
.	TRBJ2-1	TRBD2	TRBV7-2	TGTGCCAGCAGCATTCGGGGGGGCAATGAGCAGTTCTTC	CASSIRGGNEQFF
many	TRBJ2-3	TRBD1	TRBV29-1	TGCAGCGTGGGGGTAGGGGGCTCGGTATCAGATACGCAGTATTTT	CSVGVGGSVSDTQYF
.	TRBJ1-5	.	TRBV24-1	TGTGCCACCAGTGCAGGGGCGGGCAATCAGCCCCAGCATTTT	CATSAGAGNQPQHF
few	TRBJ1-1	TRBD1	TRBV30	TGTGCCTGGAGTGGACAGGGAAACACTGAAGCTTTCTTT	CAWSGQGNTEAFF
.	TRBJ1-5	.	TRBV12-3/TRBV12-4	TGTGCCAGCAGCGGGAGGGGAAATCAGCCCCAGCATTTT	CASSGRGNQPQHF
.	TRBJ2-5	TRBD1	TRBV30	TGTGCCTGGAATTTTGGGACAGGGGAAGAGACCCAGTACTTC	CAWNFGTGEETQYF
.	TRBJ2-4	TRBD2	TRBV5-1	TGCGCCAGCAGCTTTAGTACTAGCGGCTTCAAAAACATTCAGTACTTC	CASSFSTSGFKNIQYF
.	TRBJ1-6	.	TRBV6-1	TGTGCCAGCAGTAACAATAATTCACCCCTCCACTTT	CASSNNNSPLHF
.	TRBJ2-3	TRBD2	TRBV7-8	TGTGCCAGCAGCTTAGGGGGACTAGAGATAGATACGCAGTATTTT	CASSLGGLEIDTQYF
.	TRBJ2-1	TRBD1	TRBV6-1	TGTGCCAGCAGTGGCCTAAGGACAGGGTTTTCCAATGAGCAGTTCTTC	CASSGLRTGFSNEQFF
once	TRBJ1-1	.	TRBV5-5	TGTGCCAGCAGCTTGGATCAGGGGCCCACTGAAGCTTTCTTT	CASSLDQGPTEAFF
once	TRBJ2-3	TRBD2	TRBV6-5	TGTGCCAGCAGTTACTCTCCTAGCGGGGGAACAGATACGCAGTATTTT	CASSYSPSGGTDTQYF
.	TRBJ2-7	TRBD2	TRBV6-5	TGTGCCAGCAGTTACTCAACTAGCGGAGCCTACGAGCAGTACTTC	CASSYSTSGAYEQYF
.	TRBJ2-5	TRBD1	TRBV7-2	TGTGCCAGCAGCATGCGCGAGGGGGCTTGGGAGACCCAGTACTTC	CASSMREGAWETQYF
once	TRBJ2-1	.	TRBV2	TGTGCCAGCAGTGTTAGCGGCGCATACAATGAGCAGTTCTTC	CASSVSGAYNEQFF
.	TRBJ1-1	.	TRBV3-1/TRBV3-2	TGTGCCAGCAGTGGACAGACGAACACTGAAGCTTTCTTT	CASSGQTNTEAFF
.	TRBJ2-7	TRBD2	TRBV7-9	TGTGCCAGCAGCCCCCCAATCGATCCGACTAGCGGGGGGCGAGGTGAGCAGTACTTC	CASSPPIDPTSGGRGEQYF
.	TRBJ1-1	.	TRBV20-1	TGCAGTGCTAGAGCGGGTGATAAAGCTTTCTTT	CSARAGDKAFF
.	TRBJ1-1	.	TRBV9	TGTGCCAGCAGCGTAGCTACGGACACTGAAGCTTTCTTT	CASSVATDTEAFF
.	TRBJ2-3	TRBD2	TRBV6-2/TRBV6-3	TGTGCCAGCGGTTCCGGACTAGCGGGGGGTGACGGGGATTTT	CASGSGLAGGDGDF
.	TRBJ2-5	TRBD1	TRBV11-2	TGTGCCAGCAGCTTATTAGACAGGGCCCCCGGGGCCCAGTACTTC	CASSLLDRAPGAQYF
once	TRBJ1-2	TRBD1	TRBV30	TGTGCCAGTTACAGGGGTAACTATGGCTACACCTTC	CASYRGNYGYTF
once	TRBJ1-3	.	TRBV5-1	TGCGCCAGCAGCGCCGATACAGCTTCTGGAAACACCATATATTTT	CASSADTASGNTIYF
.	TRBJ2-3	TRBD2	TRBV5-4	TGTGCCAGCAGCTTGGGTCTGGGCGGGGGTGGCGGAGATACGCAGTATTTT	CASSLGLGGGGGDTQYF
.	TRBJ2-1	.	TRBV15	TGTGCCACCAGCAGTCGCCTCGGACAGTACAATGAGCAGTTCTTC	CATSSRLGQYNEQFF
.	TRBJ1-2	TRBD1	TRBV7-8	TGTGCCAGCAGCTTAGTCTTCGGGACAGGGAATTGGGGCTACACCTTC	CASSLVFGTGNWGYTF
.	TRBJ1-3	.	TRBV6-5	TGTGCCAGCTGGGCAGGCCTTGGGGGAAACACCATATATTTT	CASWAGLGGNTIYF
once	TRBJ2-3	TRBD2	TRBV3-1/TRBV3-2	TGTGCCAGCAGCCAACGGACTAGCGGGGGGGCGCCAGATACGCAGTATTTT	CASSQRTSGGAPDTQYF
.	TRBJ1-4	.	TRBV14	TGTGCCAGCAGCCCCCGCCTGGGCGAAAAACTGTTTTTT	CASSPRLGEKLFF
.	TRBJ2-1	TRBD1	TRBV5-1	TGCGCCAGCAGCTTTCCCGGGACAGGGAATGAGCAGTTCTTC	CASSFPGTGNEQFF
.	TRBJ2-1	TRBD2	TRBV3-1/TRBV3-2	TGTGCCAGCAGCCACCTTCAAGCTAGCGGGTACTACAATGAGCAGTTCTTC	CASSHLQASGYYNEQFF
.	TRBJ1-3	.	TRBV4-2	TGTGCCAGCAGCCAAGATAACAGGATGAACTCTGGAAACACCATATATTTT	CASSQDNRMNSGNTIYF
.	TRBJ1-1	.	TRBV2	TGTGCCAGCAGTACTATCAGGGGCCAGACGGACACTGAAGCTTTCTTT	CASSTIRGQTDTEAFF
.	TRBJ2-2	.	TRBV7-8	TGTGCCAGCAGCTTCGAGAGCGCGAACACCGGGGAGCTGTTTTTT	CASSFESANTGELFF
.	TRBJ1-2	.	TRBV12-3/TRBV12-4	TGTGCCAGCAGTTTAAGAGGAAACTATGACTACACCTTC	CASSLRGNYDYTF
.	TRBJ2-3	.	TRBV30	TGTGCCTGGAGTATGGGAGGCTCGAGGGATACGCAGTATTTT	CAWSMGGSRDTQYF
.	TRBJ1-3	TRBD1	TRBV9	TGTGCCAGCAGCGTAGCGACAGGGTCCGGTGGAAACACCATATATTTT	CASSVATGSGGNTIYF
few	TRBJ2-2	.	TRBV7-8	TGTGCCAGCAGCTTAGTCGCGCGGGGGAACACCGGGGAGCTGTTTTTT	CASSLVARGNTGELFF
.	TRBJ2-5	TRBD2	TRBV5-5	TGTGCCAGCAGCTTTCTAGCGGGGTTCCAAGAGACCCAGTACTTC	CASSFLAGFQETQYF
.	TRBJ2-1	.	TRBV7-3	TGTGCCAGCAGCTTAGGCGGGGACCCCGACTACAATGAGCAGTTCTTC	CASSLGGDPDYNEQFF
.	TRBJ2-7	TRBD1	TRBV2	TGTGCCAGCAATGAACAGGGGTCCAGCTCCTACGAGCAGTACTTC	CASNEQGSSSYEQYF
.	TRBJ2-7	.	TRBV29-1	TGCAGCGTTGATCAGGGCTCCTACGAGCAGTACTTC	CSVDQGSYEQYF
few	TRBJ2-3	TRBD2	TRBV4-2	TGTGCCAGCAGATCTGATGCGGGGGGGGCAGATACGCAGTATTTT	CASRSDAGGADTQYF
.	TRBJ2-7	TRBD1	TRBV4-1	TGCGCCAGCAGCGTTCAGGGGGCGTACGAGCAGTACTTC	CASSVQGAYEQYF
.	TRBJ2-7	.	TRBV7-2	TGTGCCAGCAGCCTCCGTGCTGGGGGCCTATCCTACGAGCAGTACTTC	CASSLRAGGLSYEQYF
.	TRBJ1-6	TRBD1	TRBV27	TGTGCCAGCAGTTCACCTCCGGGGACAGTTGCTTGGTCACCCCTCCACTTT	CASSSPPGTVAWSPLHF